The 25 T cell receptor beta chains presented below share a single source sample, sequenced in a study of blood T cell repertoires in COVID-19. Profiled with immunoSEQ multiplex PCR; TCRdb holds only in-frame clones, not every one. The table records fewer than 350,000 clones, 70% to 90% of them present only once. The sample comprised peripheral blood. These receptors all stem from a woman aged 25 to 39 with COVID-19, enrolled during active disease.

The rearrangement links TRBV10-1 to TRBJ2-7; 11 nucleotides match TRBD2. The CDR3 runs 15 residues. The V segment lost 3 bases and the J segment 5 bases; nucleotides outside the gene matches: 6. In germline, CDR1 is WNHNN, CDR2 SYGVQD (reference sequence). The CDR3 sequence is CASSDSTSGVNEQYF. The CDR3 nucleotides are TGCGCCAGCAGTGATTCGACTAGCGGGGTAAACGAGCAGTACTTC.

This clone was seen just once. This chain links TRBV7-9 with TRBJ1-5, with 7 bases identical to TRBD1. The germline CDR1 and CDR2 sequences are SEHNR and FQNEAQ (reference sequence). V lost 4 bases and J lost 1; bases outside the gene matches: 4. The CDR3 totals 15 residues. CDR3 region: CASSSTGQSNQPQHF. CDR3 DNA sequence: TGTGCCAGCAGCTCGACAGGGCAGAGCAATCAGCCCCAGCATTTT.

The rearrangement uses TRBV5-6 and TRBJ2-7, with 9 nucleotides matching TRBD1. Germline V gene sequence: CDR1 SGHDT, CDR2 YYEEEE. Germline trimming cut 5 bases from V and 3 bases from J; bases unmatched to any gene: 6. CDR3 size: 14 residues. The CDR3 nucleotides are TGTGCCAGCAGGAGACAGGGGGTAGGCTACGAGCAGTACTTC. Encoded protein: CASRRQGVGYEQYF.

The CDR3 protein is CASSPLGATVRRMNTEAFF. CDR3 DNA: TGTGCCAGCAGCCCCCTGGGGGCGACCGTGCGTAGAATGAACACTGAAGCTTTCTTT. This chain uses TRBV11-3 with TRBJ1-1; maybe TRBD1 (6 bases). The germline CDR1 and CDR2 sequences are SGHNT and YENEEA. The CDR3 contains 19 residues. Trimming took off 5 bases at V and 0 bases at J, with 25 bases between the two ends.

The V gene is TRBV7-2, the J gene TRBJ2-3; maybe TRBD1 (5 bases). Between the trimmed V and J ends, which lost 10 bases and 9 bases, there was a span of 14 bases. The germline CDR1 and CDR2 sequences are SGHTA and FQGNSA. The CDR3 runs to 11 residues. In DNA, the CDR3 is TGTGCCACCCAAGTAGGGGCAACGCAGTATTTT. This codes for CATQVGATQYF. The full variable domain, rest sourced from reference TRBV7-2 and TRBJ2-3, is GAGVSQSPSNKVTEKGKDVELRCDPISGHTALYWYRQSLGQGLEFLIYFQGNSAPDKSGLPSDRFSAERTGGSVSTLTIQRTQQEDSAVYLCATQVGATQYFGPGTRLTVL.

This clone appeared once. The CDR3 spells CASSFYGLSYEQYF. The CDR3 DNA is TGCGCCAGCAGCTTCTATGGACTTTCCTACGAGCAGTACTTC. The chain couples TRBV5-1 to TRBJ2-7, with a weak D call TRBD2 (5 bases). Trimming pared 2 bases from V and 1 base from J, leaving 10 bases between. The CDR3 has 14 residues. CDR1 SGHRS and CDR2 YFSETQ come from the germline V gene.

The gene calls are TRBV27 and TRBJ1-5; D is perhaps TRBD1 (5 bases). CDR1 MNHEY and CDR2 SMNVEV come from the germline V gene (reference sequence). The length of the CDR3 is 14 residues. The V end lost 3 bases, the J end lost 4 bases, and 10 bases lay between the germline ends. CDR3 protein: CASSFPGINQPQHF. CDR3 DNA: TGTGCCAGCAGTTTCCCAGGGATTAATCAGCCCCAGCATTTT.

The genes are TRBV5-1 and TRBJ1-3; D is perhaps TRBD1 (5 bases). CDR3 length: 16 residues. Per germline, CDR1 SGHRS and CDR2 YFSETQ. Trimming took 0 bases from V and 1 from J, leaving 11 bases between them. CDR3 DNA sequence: TGCGCCAGCAGCTTGGGGACACTTCCTTCTGGAAACACCATATATTTT. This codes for CASSLGTLPSGNTIYF.

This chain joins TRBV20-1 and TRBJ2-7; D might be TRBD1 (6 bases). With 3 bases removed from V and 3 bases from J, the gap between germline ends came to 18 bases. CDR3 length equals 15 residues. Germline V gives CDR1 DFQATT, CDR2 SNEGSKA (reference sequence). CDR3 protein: CSASTHWTEDYEQYF. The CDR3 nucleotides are TGCAGTGCTAGTACGCATTGGACAGAAGACTACGAGCAGTACTTC.

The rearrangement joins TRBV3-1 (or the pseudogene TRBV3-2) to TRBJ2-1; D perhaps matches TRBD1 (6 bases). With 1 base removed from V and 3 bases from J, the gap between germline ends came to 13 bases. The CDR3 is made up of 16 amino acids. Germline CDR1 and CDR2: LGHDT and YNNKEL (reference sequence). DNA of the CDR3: TGTGCCAGCAGCCAAGCAGGGGAAATCATCTACAATGAGCAGTTCTTC. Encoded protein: CASSQAGEIIYNEQFF.

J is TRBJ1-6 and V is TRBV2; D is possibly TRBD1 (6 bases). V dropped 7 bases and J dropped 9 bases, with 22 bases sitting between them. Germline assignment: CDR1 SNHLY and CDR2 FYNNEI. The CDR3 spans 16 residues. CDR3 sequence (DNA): TGTGCCAGCAAAAAAGGGGGTTCTCCGCAGGGTTCACCCCTCCACTTT. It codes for CASKKGGSPQGSPLHF. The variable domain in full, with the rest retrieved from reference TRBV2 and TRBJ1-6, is EPEVTQTPSHQVTQMGQEVILRCVPISNHLYFYWYRQILGQKVEFLVSFYNNEISEKSEIFDDQFSVERPDGSNFTLKIRSTKLEDSAMYFCASKKGGSPQGSPLHFGNGTRLTVT.

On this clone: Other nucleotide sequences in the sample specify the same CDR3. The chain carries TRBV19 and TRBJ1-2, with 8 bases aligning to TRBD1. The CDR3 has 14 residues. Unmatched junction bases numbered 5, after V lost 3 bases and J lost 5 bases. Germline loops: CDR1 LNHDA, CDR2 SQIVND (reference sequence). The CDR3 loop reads CASSIDRGTYGYTF. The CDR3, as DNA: TGTGCCAGTAGTATCGACAGGGGAACTTATGGCTACACCTTC.

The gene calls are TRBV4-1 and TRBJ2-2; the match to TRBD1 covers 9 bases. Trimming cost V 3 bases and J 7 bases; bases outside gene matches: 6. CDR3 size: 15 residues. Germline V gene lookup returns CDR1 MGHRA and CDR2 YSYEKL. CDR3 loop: CASSHPDRGSGELFF. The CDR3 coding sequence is TGCGCCAGCAGCCACCCGGACAGGGGAAGCGGGGAGCTGTTTTTT.

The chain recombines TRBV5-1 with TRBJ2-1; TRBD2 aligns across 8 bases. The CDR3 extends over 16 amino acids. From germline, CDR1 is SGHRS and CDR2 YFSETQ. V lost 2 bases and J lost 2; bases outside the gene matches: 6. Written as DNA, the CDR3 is TGCGCCAGCAGCTTAAGTCGGGGGGGTACCTACAATGAGCAGTTCTTC. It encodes CASSLSRGGTYNEQFF. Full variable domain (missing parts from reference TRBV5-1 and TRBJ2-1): KAGVTQTPRYLIKTRGQQVTLSCSPISGHRSVSWYQQTPGQGLQFLFEYFSETQRNKGNFPGRFSGRQFSNSRSEMNVSTLELGDSALYLCASSLSRGGTYNEQFFGPGTRLTVL.

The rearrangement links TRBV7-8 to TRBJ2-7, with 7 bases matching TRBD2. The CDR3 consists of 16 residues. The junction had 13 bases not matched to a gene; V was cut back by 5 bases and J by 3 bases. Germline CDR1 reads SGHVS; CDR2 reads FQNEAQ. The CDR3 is CASSISGEGLNYEQYF. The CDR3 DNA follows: TGTGCCAGCAGCATCTCCGGGGAGGGGCTGAACTACGAGCAGTACTTC.

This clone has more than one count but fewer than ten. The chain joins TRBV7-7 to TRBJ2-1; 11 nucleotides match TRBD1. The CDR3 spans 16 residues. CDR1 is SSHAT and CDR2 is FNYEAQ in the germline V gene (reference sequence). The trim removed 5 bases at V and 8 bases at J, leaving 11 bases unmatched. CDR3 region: CASSPYAGTGGDEQFF. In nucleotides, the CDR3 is TGTGCCAGCAGCCCGTATGCCGGGACAGGGGGGGATGAGCAGTTCTTC.

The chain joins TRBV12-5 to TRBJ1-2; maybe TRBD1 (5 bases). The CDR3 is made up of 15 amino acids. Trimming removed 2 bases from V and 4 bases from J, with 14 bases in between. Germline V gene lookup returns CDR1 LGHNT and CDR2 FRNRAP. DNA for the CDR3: TGTGCTAGTGGTTTGTTCCAGGGTAGGGGCTATGGCTACACCTTC. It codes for CASGLFQGRGYGYTF.

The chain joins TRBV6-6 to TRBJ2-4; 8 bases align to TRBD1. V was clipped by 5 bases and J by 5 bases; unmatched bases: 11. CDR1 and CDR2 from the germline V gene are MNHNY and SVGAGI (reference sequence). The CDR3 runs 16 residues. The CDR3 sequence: CASSQDYRGDQNIQYF. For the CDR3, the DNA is TGTGCCAGCAGTCAAGACTACAGGGGGGACCAAAACATTCAGTACTTC.

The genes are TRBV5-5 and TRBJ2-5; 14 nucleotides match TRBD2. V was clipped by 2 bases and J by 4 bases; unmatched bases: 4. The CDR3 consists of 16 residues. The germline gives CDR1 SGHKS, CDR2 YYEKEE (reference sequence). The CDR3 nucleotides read TGTGCCAGCAGCTTACGCGGACTAGCGGGGGGAGAGACCCAGTACTTC. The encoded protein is CASSLRGLAGGETQYF.

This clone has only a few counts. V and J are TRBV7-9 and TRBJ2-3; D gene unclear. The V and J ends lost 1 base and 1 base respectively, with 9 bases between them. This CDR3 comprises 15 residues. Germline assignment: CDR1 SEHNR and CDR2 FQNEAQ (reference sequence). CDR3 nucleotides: TGTGCCAGCAGCTTAGTCGGTCAGGGCACAGATACGCAGTATTTT. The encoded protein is CASSLVGQGTDTQYF.

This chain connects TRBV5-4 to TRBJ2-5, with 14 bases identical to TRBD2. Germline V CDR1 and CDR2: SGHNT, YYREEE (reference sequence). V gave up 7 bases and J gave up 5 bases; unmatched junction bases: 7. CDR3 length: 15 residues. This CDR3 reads CASSTSGGAYETQYF. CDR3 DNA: TGTGCCAGCTCGACTAGCGGGGGGGCATATGAGACCCAGTACTTC.

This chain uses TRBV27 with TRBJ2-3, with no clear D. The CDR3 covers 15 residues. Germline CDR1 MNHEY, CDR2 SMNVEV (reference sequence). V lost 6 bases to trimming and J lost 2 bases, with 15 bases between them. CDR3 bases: TGTGCCAGCAGCCGAGCGACTGTTCACACAGATACGCAGTATTTT. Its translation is CASSRATVHTDTQYF.

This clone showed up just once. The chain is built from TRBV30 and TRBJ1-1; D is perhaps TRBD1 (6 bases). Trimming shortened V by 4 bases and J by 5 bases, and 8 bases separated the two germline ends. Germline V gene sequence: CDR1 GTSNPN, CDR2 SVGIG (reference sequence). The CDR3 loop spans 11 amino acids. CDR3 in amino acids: CAWKRGTEAFF. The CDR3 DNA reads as TGTGCCTGGAAAAGGGGGACTGAAGCTTTCTTT.

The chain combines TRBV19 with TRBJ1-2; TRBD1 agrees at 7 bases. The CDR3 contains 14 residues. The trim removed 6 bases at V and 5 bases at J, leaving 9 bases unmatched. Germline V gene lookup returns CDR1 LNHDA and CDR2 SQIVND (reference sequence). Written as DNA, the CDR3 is TGTGCCAGTAGCCCGACAGGGATCGGGTATGGCTACACCTTC. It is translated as CASSPTGIGYGYTF.

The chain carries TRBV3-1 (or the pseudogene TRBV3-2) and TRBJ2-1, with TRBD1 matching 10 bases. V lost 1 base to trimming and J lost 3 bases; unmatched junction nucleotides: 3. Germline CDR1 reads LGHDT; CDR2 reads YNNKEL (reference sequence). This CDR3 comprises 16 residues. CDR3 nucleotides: TGTGCCAGCAGCCAAGTCGGGACAGGGGTCTACAATGAGCAGTTCTTC. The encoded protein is CASSQVGTGVYNEQFF.